This is a list of T cell receptor beta chains from one sample in a study of radiotherapy plus CTLA-4 blockade in lung cancer. Clones were read by immunoSEQ multiplex PCR, and TCRdb kept only the in-frame ones, dropping some. The table shows roughly 80,000 clones, with roughly 69% occurring only once. The sequenced sample was peripheral blood, obtained from a patient treated with radiotherapy plus ipilimumab. These TCRs come from a human donor with non-small cell lung cancer whose response to radiotherapy plus ipilimumab could not be evaluated. Each CDR3 is given with its conserved first and last residue. The order of the fields is CDR3 protein, CDR3 DNA, D gene, J gene, clone size, V gene. D genes are given only for firm matches. Expanded clones get a size class; other rows say once, few or many, or leave the size out.

cdr3_aa: CASSQQRIYGYTF
cdr3_nt: TGTGCCAGCAGTCAACAGAGAATTTATGGCTACACCTTC
d_call: -
j_call: TRBJ1-2
clone_size: -
v_call: TRBV6-5

cdr3_aa: CASTAGVSTDTQYF
cdr3_nt: TGTGCCAGCACCGCCGGAGTAAGCACAGATACGCAGTATTTT
d_call: -
j_call: TRBJ2-3
clone_size: -
v_call: TRBV7-2

cdr3_aa: CASSLPIRLGTSGYNEQFF
cdr3_nt: TGTGCCAGCAGCTTACCCATACGCCTTGGGACTAGCGGCTACAATGAGCAGTTCTTC
d_call: TRBD2
j_call: TRBJ2-1
clone_size: -
v_call: TRBV7-2

cdr3_aa: CASSQTGGDQPQHF
cdr3_nt: TGTGCCAGCTCACAGACAGGGGGTGATCAGCCCCAGCATTTT
d_call: TRBD1
j_call: TRBJ1-5
clone_size: -
v_call: TRBV18

cdr3_aa: CASSYPDRGDEKLFF
cdr3_nt: TGTGCCAGCAGTTATCCCGACAGGGGTGATGAAAAACTGTTTTTT
d_call: TRBD1
j_call: TRBJ1-4
clone_size: -
v_call: TRBV6-5

cdr3_aa: CASSMGFGQGTQYF
cdr3_nt: TGTGCCAGTAGTATGGGATTTGGTCAGGGGACCCAGTACTTC
d_call: -
j_call: TRBJ2-5
clone_size: -
v_call: TRBV19

cdr3_aa: CTQRGTQETQYF
cdr3_nt: TGTACCCAGCGGGGAACCCAAGAGACCCAGTACTTC
d_call: -
j_call: TRBJ2-5
clone_size: -
v_call: TRBV7-5

cdr3_aa: CASSSSGTSGGRADTQYF
cdr3_nt: TGTGCCAGCAGTTCCTCCGGGACTAGCGGGGGAAGGGCAGATACGCAGTATTTT
d_call: TRBD2
j_call: TRBJ2-3
clone_size: -
v_call: TRBV27

cdr3_aa: CASSIDSQNTEAFF
cdr3_nt: TGTGCCAGTAGTATAGATTCCCAGAACACTGAAGCTTTCTTT
d_call: -
j_call: TRBJ1-1
clone_size: few
v_call: TRBV19

cdr3_aa: CASSFRGMYEALHF
cdr3_nt: TGTGCCAGCAGCTTTAGGGGCATGTATGAGGCCCTCCACTTT
d_call: -
j_call: TRBJ1-6
clone_size: -
v_call: TRBV5-4

cdr3_aa: CASSLKGQGDRYGYTF
cdr3_nt: TGCGCCAGCAGCTTGAAAGGACAGGGGGATCGGTATGGCTACACCTTC
d_call: TRBD1
j_call: TRBJ1-2
clone_size: few
v_call: TRBV5-1

cdr3_aa: CASSDRGQVQETQYF
cdr3_nt: TGTGCCAGCAGTGATAGAGGACAGGTCCAAGAGACCCAGTACTTC
d_call: TRBD1
j_call: TRBJ2-5
clone_size: -
v_call: TRBV6-1

cdr3_aa: CASSYEGATYNEQFF
cdr3_nt: TGTGCCAGCAGTTACGAGGGGGCCACCTACAATGAGCAGTTCTTC
d_call: TRBD1
j_call: TRBJ2-1
clone_size: -
v_call: TRBV6-6

cdr3_aa: CASNTFGTVRDEQFF
cdr3_nt: TGTGCCAGCAACACCTTCGGGACAGTAAGGGATGAGCAGTTCTTC
d_call: TRBD1
j_call: TRBJ2-1
clone_size: -
v_call: TRBV6-5